This is a list of T cell receptor beta chains from one sample in a study of blood T cell repertoires in COVID-19. The repertoire was sequenced with immunoSEQ multiplex PCR; TCRdb's copy has only in-frame clones and lacks some. Of about 120,000 clones listed, 75% to 90% are singletons. Sequencing was carried out using peripheral blood. Receptor source: a woman between 65 and 79 years old with acute or convalescent COVID-19. The CDR3 runs from the conserved cysteine through the conserved F or W. D genes are given only for firm matches. Expanded clones get a size class; other rows say once, few or many, or leave the size out.

clone_size,d_call,v_call,j_call,cdr3_nt,cdr3_aa
once,TRBD1,TRBV19,TRBJ1-4,TGTGCCAGGAATAGACAGGGGGGAGAACCTGACCTGGCAACTAATGAAAAACTGTTTTTT,CARNRQGGEPDLATNEKLFF
few,TRBD1,TRBV19,TRBJ1-2,TGTGCCAGTAGAGGACAGGGGCTAGGGGGCTACACCTTC,CASRGQGLGGYTF
once,.,TRBV3-1/TRBV3-2,TRBJ1-2,TGTGCCAGCAGCCAAGAGAGCTTCATGGATGGCTACACCTTC,CASSQESFMDGYTF
.,.,TRBV3-1/TRBV3-2,TRBJ1-3,TGTGCCAGCAGCCAAGAGAGTGGAAACACCATATATTTT,CASSQESGNTIYF
once,TRBD2,TRBV19,TRBJ2-3,TGTGCCAGTACAAGCGGGGGACGCACAGATACGCAGTATTTT,CASTSGGRTDTQYF
.,TRBD1,TRBV20-1,TRBJ2-5,TGCAGTGCCCCACAGGGGGAGACCCAGTACTTC,CSAPQGETQYF
.,.,TRBV15,TRBJ1-3,TGTGCCACCAGCAGAGATAACTTCTCTGGAAACACCATATATTTT,CATSRDNFSGNTIYF
.,.,TRBV19,TRBJ1-2,TGTGCCAGCAAATTCCACGTGAGTGGAGCTCAGGGCTACACCTTC,CASKFHVSGAQGYTF
.,TRBD1,TRBV5-1,TRBJ1-1,TGCGCCAGCAGCTTGCAGGGGGCATTGGGGACTGAAGCTTTCTTT,CASSLQGALGTEAFF
.,.,TRBV10-3,TRBJ2-1,TGTGCCATCAGTCAAGACAGGTATAGCAATGAGCAGTTCTTC,CAISQDRYSNEQFF
.,.,TRBV28,TRBJ1-2,TGTGCCAGTACAGGAAGCCACTATGGCTACACCTTC,CASTGSHYGYTF
.,.,TRBV5-8,TRBJ1-4,TGTGCCAGCAGCCTCCGGGTCCTCGGGGAAAAACTGTTTTTT,CASSLRVLGEKLFF
once,TRBD1,TRBV6-5,TRBJ2-5,TGTGCCAGCAAGCCTGGACAGGCACAAGAGACCCAGTACTTC,CASKPGQAQETQYF
.,TRBD2,TRBV6-5,TRBJ2-7,TGTGCCAGCTGGGCCGGGGCGAGCGGGGGGACCTTACACTTC,CASWAGASGGTLHF
.,TRBD2,TRBV14,TRBJ2-2,TGTGCCAGCAGCCTGACTAGCGGGATCACCGGGGAGCTGTTTTTT,CASSLTSGITGELFF
.,TRBD1,TRBV13,TRBJ1-2,TGTGCCAGCAGCTTGGGGACAGCCTATGGCTACACCTTC,CASSLGTAYGYTF
.,TRBD1,TRBV5-1,TRBJ1-1,TGCGCCAGCAGCCCCCTACGCGCGGGCAGGGGGACTGAAGCTTTCTTT,CASSPLRAGRGTEAFF
.,.,TRBV7-3,TRBJ2-5,TGTGCCAGCAGCGGAACAGTGGAGGGCCCAGAGACCCAGTACTTC,CASSGTVEGPETQYF
.,.,TRBV12-3/TRBV12-4,TRBJ1-5,TGTGCCAGCACCCTGAGCAATCAGCCCCAGCATTTT,CASTLSNQPQHF
.,TRBD1,TRBV6-6,TRBJ1-1,TGTGCCAGCGGGGACAGACAGAAGAACACTGAAGCTTTCTTT,CASGDRQKNTEAFF
.,.,TRBV27,TRBJ2-7,TGTGCCAGCAGTCCGCGCCTCTACGAGCAGTACTTC,CASSPRLYEQYF
.,TRBD2,TRBV14,TRBJ2-1,TGTGCCAGCAGCCCCTGGGGTAGCGGGGGCAACAATGAGCAGTTCTTC,CASSPWGSGGNNEQFF
.,TRBD2,TRBV11-3,TRBJ2-3,TGTGCCAGCAGCTTAGCGGGGGGACTCTCTGGCACAGATACGCAGTATTTT,CASSLAGGLSGTDTQYF